The present entry profiles one T cell receptor (beta chain) with its context. Its antigen is not known. Only in-frame clones appear in the TCRdb table, and some are missing; sequencing was by immunoSEQ multiplex PCR. The sample contains around 200,000 clones, roughly 88% of which appear only once. The data originate from a study of T cell responses to AZD1222 COVID-19 vaccine. The germline gives CDR1 SQVTM, CDR2 ANQGSEA. Trimming left V 1 base short and J 5 bases short, with 6 bases between. The CDR3 is made up of 12 amino acids. Study results and caveats: Vaccine-related CD4 TCRs covered spike, predominating at 160-218 and 743-854. Close to half of all spike-specific TCRs reportedly target regions of the variants that are unmutated. No day 14 peak samples; only post-peak repertoires were characterized. Most donors were white British and more were female, and clonal diversity was possibly underestimated.

Here the sequenced sample was peripheral blood, taken on day 0 of AZD1222 vaccination. The chain joins TRBV29-1 to TRBJ2-1, with D unclear. This sequence originates from an adult in good health. CDR3 amino acids: CSVEGLDNEQFF. CDR3 in DNA: TGCAGCGTTGAAGGGCTGGACAATGAGCAGTTCTTC.